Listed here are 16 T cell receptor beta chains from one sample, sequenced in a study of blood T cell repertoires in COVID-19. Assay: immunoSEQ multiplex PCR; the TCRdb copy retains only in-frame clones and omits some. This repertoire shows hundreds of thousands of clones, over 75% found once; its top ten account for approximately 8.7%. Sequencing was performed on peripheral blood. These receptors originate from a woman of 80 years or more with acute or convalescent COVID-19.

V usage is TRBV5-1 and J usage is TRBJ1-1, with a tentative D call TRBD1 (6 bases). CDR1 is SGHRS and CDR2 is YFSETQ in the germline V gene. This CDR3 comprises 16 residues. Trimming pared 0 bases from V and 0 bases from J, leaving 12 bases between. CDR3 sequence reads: CASSLAAGAMNTEAFF. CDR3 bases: TGCGCCAGCAGCTTGGCGGCAGGGGCCATGAACACTGAAGCTTTCTTT.

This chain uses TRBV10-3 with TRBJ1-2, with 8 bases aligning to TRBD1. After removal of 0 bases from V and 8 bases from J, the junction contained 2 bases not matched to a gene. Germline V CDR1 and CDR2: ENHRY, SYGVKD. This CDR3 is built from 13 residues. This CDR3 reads CAISESRGQGYTF. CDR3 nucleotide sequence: TGTGCCATCAGTGAGTCCAGGGGGCAAGGCTACACCTTC.

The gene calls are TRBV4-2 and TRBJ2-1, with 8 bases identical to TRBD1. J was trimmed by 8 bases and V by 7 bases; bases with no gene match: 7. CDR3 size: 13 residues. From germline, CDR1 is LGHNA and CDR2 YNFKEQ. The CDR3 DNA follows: TGTGCCAGCACGGACAGGGAAGGCTATGAGCAGTTCTTC. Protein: CASTDREGYEQFF.

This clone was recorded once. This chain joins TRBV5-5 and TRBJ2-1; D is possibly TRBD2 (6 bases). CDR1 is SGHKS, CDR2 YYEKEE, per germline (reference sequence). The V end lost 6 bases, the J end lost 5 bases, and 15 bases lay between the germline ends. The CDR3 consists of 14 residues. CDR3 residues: CASTVPGGNNEQFF. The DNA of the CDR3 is TGTGCCAGCACCGTTCCAGGAGGGAACAATGAGCAGTTCTTC.

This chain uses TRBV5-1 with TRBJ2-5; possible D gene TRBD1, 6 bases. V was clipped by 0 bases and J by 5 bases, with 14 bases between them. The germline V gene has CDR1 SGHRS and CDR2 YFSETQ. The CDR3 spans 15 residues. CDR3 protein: CASSLDFSRGETQYF. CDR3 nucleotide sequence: TGCGCCAGCAGCTTGGATTTTTCTAGGGGGGAGACCCAGTACTTC. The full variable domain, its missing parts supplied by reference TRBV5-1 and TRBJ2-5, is KAGVTQTPRYLIKTRGQQVTLSCSPISGHRSVSWYQQTPGQGLQFLFEYFSETQRNKGNFPGRFSGRQFSNSRSEMNVSTLELGDSALYLCASSLDFSRGETQYFGPGTRLLVL.

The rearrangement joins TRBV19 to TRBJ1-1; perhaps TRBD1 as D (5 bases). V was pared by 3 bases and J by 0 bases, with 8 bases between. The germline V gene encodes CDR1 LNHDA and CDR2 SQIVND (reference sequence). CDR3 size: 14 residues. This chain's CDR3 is CASSMQGLNTEAFF. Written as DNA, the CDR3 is TGTGCCAGTAGTATGCAGGGCTTGAACACTGAAGCTTTCTTT. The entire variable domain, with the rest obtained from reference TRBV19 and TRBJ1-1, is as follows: DGGITQSPKYLFRKEGQNVTLSCEQNLNHDAMYWYRQDPGQGLRLIYYSQIVNDFQKGDIAEGYSVSREKKESFPLTVTSAQKNPTAFYLCASSMQGLNTEAFFGQGTRLTVV.

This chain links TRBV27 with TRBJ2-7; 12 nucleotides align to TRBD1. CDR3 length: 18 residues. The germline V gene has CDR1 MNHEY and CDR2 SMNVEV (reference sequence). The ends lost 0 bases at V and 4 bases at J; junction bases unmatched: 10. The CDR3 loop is CASSLSPPGQGAGYEQYF. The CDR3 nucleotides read TGTGCCAGCAGTTTATCGCCTCCGGGACAGGGGGCGGGATACGAGCAGTACTTC.

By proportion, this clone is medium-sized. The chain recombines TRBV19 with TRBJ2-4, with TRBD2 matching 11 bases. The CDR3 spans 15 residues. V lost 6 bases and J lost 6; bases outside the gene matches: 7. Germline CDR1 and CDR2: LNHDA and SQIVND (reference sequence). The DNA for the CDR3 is TGTGCCAGTAGGGAACTAGCGGGGGCCGCAAACATTCAGTACTTC. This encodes CASRELAGAANIQYF.

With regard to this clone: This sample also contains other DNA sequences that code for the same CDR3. The CDR3 spells CASSQGRGETQYF. CDR3 coding DNA: TGTGCCAGCAGCCAAGGCCGAGGGGAGACCCAGTACTTC. The J gene is TRBJ2-5, the V gene TRBV3-1 (or the pseudogene TRBV3-2), with a possible D match to TRBD2 (5 bases). Germline loops: CDR1 LGHDT, CDR2 YNNKEL (reference sequence). V was pared by 1 base and J by 5 bases, with 8 bases between. The CDR3 is made up of 13 amino acids.

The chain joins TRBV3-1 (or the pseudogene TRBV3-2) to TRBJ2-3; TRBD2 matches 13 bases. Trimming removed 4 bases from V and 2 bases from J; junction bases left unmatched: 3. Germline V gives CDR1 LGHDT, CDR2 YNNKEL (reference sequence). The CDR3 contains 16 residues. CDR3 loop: CASSPTSGGITDTQYF. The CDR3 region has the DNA TGTGCCAGCAGCCCGACTAGCGGGGGGATCACAGATACGCAGTATTTT.

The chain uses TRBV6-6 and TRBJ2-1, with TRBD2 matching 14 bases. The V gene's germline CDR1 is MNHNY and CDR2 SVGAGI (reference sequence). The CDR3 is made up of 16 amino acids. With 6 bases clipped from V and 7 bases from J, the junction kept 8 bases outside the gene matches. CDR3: CASSAAGLAGENEQFF. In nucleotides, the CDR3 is TGTGCCAGCAGCGCCGCGGGACTAGCGGGAGAAAATGAGCAGTTCTTC.

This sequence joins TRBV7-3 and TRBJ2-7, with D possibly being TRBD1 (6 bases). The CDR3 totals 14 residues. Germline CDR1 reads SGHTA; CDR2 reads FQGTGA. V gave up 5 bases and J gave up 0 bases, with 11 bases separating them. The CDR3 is CASSTQGSSYEQYF. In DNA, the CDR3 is TGTGCCAGCAGCACACAGGGAAGCTCCTACGAGCAGTACTTC.

As DNA, the CDR3 is TGCGCCAGCAGCCCGGGACTAGCGGAAACAGATACGCAGTATTTT. It codes for CASSPGLAETDTQYF. This chain connects TRBV5-1 to TRBJ2-3; 11 nucleotides line up with TRBD2. The CDR3 consists of 15 residues. Germline CDR1 is SGHRS and CDR2 is YFSETQ. V shed 4 bases and J 3 bases; nucleotides not matched to a gene: 4.

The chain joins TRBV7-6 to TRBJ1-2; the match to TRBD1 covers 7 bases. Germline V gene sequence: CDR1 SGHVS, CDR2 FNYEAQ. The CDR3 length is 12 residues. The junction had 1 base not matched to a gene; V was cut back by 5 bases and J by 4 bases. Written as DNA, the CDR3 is TGTGCCAGCAGCAACAGGGGCTATGGCTACACCTTC. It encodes CASSNRGYGYTF.

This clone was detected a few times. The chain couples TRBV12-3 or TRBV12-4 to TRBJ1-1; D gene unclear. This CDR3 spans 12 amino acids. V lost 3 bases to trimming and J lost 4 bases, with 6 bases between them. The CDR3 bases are TGTGCCAGCAGTTTTATGTCCACTGAAGCTTTCTTT. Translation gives CASSFMSTEAFF.

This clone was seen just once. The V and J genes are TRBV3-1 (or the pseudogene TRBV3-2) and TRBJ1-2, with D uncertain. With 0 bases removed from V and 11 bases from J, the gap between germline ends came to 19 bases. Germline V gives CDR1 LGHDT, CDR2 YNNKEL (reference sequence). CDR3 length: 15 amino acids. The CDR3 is CASSQDPGGVVRYTF. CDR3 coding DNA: TGTGCCAGCAGCCAAGACCCCGGCGGGGTGGTGAGGTACACCTTC.